This is a list of T cell receptor beta chains from one sample in a study of OX40 agonist ivuxolimab in advanced cancers. Using immunoSEQ multiplex PCR, the repertoire was profiled, and TCRdb retains in-frame clones only, with some absent. The sample includes fewer than 50,000 clones, 81% of them seen just once. This sample comprised CD4+ or CD8+ T cells sorted from blood, obtained in a trial of the OX40 agonist ivuxolimab. The receptors shown here come from an adult with an advanced solid tumor such as melanoma, head and neck, liver or kidney cancer. CDR3s include the opening cysteine and the closing phenylalanine or tryptophan. D genes are given only for firm matches. A row's size may be missing; if present it is once, few, many or a size class.

j_call | v_call | d_call | clone_size | cdr3_aa | cdr3_nt
TRBJ2-7 | TRBV5-1 | - | - | CASSRAGPPEQYF | TGCGCCAGCTCTCGAGCGGGCCCGCCGGAGCAGTACTTC
TRBJ1-2 | TRBV7-8 | - | - | CASSPWDGQSEGYTF | TGTGCCAGCAGCCCCTGGGACGGACAGAGTGAAGGCTACACCTTC
TRBJ2-5 | TRBV10-3 | TRBD2 | few | CAIRDGLAGGQETQYF | TGTGCCATCAGGGACGGACTAGCGGGGGGACAAGAGACCCAGTACTTC
TRBJ2-4 | TRBV6-6 | - | - | CASRTGTNIQYF | TGTGCCAGCAGGACCGGGACAAACATTCAGTACTTC
TRBJ2-3 | TRBV29-1 | TRBD1 | - | CSVEDTGTGVAEAQYF | TGCAGCGTTGAAGATACAGGGACAGGGGTCGCCGAGGCGCAGTATTTT
TRBJ2-5 | TRBV27 | TRBD1 | - | CASRPGTGLQETQYF | TGTGCCAGCAGACCCGGGACAGGCCTACAAGAGACCCAGTACTTC
TRBJ1-1 | TRBV11-3 | - | - | CASSLGGAAEAFF | TGTGCCAGCAGCTTAGGGGGCGCCGCGGAAGCTTTCTTT
TRBJ1-2 | TRBV10-3 | - | - | CAARTVSYGYTF | TGTGCCGCCCGGACCGTCAGCTATGGCTACACCTTC
TRBJ1-1 | TRBV18 | - | - | CASSGDSNTEAFF | TGTGCCAGCTCAGGCGACTCGAACACTGAAGCTTTCTTT
TRBJ2-7 | TRBV10-3 | - | few | CAIKAIGETEQYF | TGTGCCATCAAGGCAATTGGGGAGACCGAGCAGTACTTC
TRBJ2-7 | TRBV7-8 | TRBD2 | - | CASSLNMASGPYEQYF | TGTGCCAGCAGCTTGAACATGGCTAGCGGGCCTTACGAGCAGTACTTC
TRBJ1-5 | TRBV4-1 | - | - | CASSQGSGGNQPQHF | TGCGCCAGCAGCCAAGGTTCGGGGGGGAATCAGCCCCAGCATTTT
TRBJ2-3 | TRBV9 | TRBD1 | - | CASSVAGQGAGDTQYF | TGTGCCAGCAGCGTAGCTGGGCAGGGGGCTGGAGATACGCAGTATTTT
TRBJ1-1 | TRBV4-1 | - | - | CASSQVSFEAAEAFF | TGCGCCAGCAGCCAAGTATCGTTTGAGGCGGCTGAAGCTTTCTTT
TRBJ1-4 | TRBV4-2 | TRBD1 | few | CASSDRVNEKLFF | TGTGCCAGCAGCGACAGGGTGAATGAAAAACTGTTTTTT
TRBJ2-6 | TRBV11-2 | - | - | CASSGPSKQQSRANVLTF | TGTGCCAGCAGCGGGCCGTCCAAGCAACAAAGTCGGGCCAACGTCCTGACTTTC
TRBJ1-2 | TRBV11-2 | - | medium-sized | CASSFESYGYTF | TGTGCCAGCAGCTTTGAATCTTATGGCTACACCTTC
TRBJ2-1 | TRBV5-4 | TRBD2 | - | CASSYTSGSEDEQFF | TGTGCCAGCAGCTACACTAGCGGGAGTGAGGATGAGCAGTTCTTC
TRBJ1-2 | TRBV7-8 | - | - | CASSRRVLNGYTF | TGTGCCAGCAGCCGCAGGGTATTAAATGGCTACACCTTC
TRBJ1-6 | TRBV2 | - | - | CASRGSGREPLHF | TGTGCCAGCAGGGGATCCGGCAGAGAACCCCTCCACTTT
TRBJ2-5 | TRBV5-1 | - | - | CASSSNNFLETQYF | TGCGCCAGCAGTAGCAACAATTTCTTGGAGACCCAGTACTTC
TRBJ1-2 | TRBV6-5 | - | once | CATTPDGTNYGYTF | TGTGCCACGACCCCAGACGGCACTAACTATGGCTACACCTTC
TRBJ2-1 | TRBV7-9 | - | few | CASENEQFF | TGTGCCAGCGAGAATGAGCAGTTCTTC
TRBJ2-1 | TRBV5-4 | - | - | CASSQTRDSGNNEQFF | TGTGCCAGCAGCCAGACCCGGGACTCCGGAAACAATGAGCAGTTCTTC
TRBJ1-4 | TRBV10-1 | TRBD1 | - | CASSELTGEKEKLFF | TGCGCCAGCAGTGAGTTGACAGGGGAGAAGGAAAAACTGTTTTTT
TRBJ1-2 | TRBV27 | - | - | CASSFPNRDGYTF | TGTGCCAGCAGTTTCCCGAACAGGGACGGCTACACCTTC
TRBJ1-1 | TRBV4-3 | - | - | CASSHLDRLNTEAFF | TGCGCCAGCAGCCATTTGGACAGACTGAACACTGAAGCTTTCTTT
TRBJ1-5 | TRBV19 | - | once | CASSIQGLRSSNQPQHF | TGTGCCAGTAGTATACAAGGGCTTCGGAGTAGCAATCAGCCCCAGCATTTT
TRBJ2-3 | TRBV4-1 | - | - | CASSQLELGGDTQYF | TGCGCCAGCAGCCAGCTCGAATTGGGCGGAGATACGCAGTATTTT
TRBJ2-2 | TRBV9 | - | - | CASSSSPGLLLTGELFF | TGTGCCAGCAGCTCATCCCCAGGACTACTTCTCACCGGGGAGCTGTTTTTT
TRBJ2-1 | TRBV15 | - | - | CATSRGAESNQNEQFF | TGTGCCACCAGCAGAGGTGCAGAGTCCAACCAAAATGAGCAGTTCTTC
TRBJ1-1 | TRBV2 | - | - | CASGQGLNTEAFF | TGTGCCAGCGGGCAGGGTCTGAACACTGAAGCTTTCTTT
TRBJ1-3 | TRBV5-4 | - | - | CASSIRDPGNTIYF | TGTGCCAGCAGCATCCGAGACCCTGGAAACACCATATATTTT
TRBJ1-5 | TRBV2 | - | - | CASRLDSTHF | TGTGCCAGCAGATTGGACAGTACGCATTTT
TRBJ2-3 | TRBV10-3 | TRBD2 | - | CAISDPSGSTDTQYF | TGTGCCATCAGTGACCCTAGCGGAAGCACAGATACGCAGTATTTT